One and the same sample provided the 5 T cell receptor beta chains below, sequenced in a study of T cell responses to AZD1222 COVID-19 vaccine. Clones were read by immunoSEQ multiplex PCR, and TCRdb kept only the in-frame ones, dropping some. This table holds 150,000 to 200,000 clones, approximately 93% found once. The sample consisted of peripheral blood, taken on day 0 of AZD1222 vaccination. The origin of the receptors is an adult in good health.

J is TRBJ2-1 and V is TRBV5-1; 13 bases are a match to TRBD2. CDR3 size: 15 residues. Per the germline V gene, CDR1 is SGHRS and CDR2 is YFSETQ. Trimming at V came to 0 bases and at J to 7 bases, leaving 1 base not matched to a gene. The CDR3 DNA is TGCGCCAGCAGCTTGGAACTAGCGGGGGGGAATGAGCAGTTCTTC. Its translation is CASSLELAGGNEQFF.

The chain employs TRBV4-1 and TRBJ1-2, with unresolved D. The CDR3 runs to 13 residues. Germline loops: CDR1 MGHRA, CDR2 YSYEKL. V was cut by 1 base and J by 2 bases, with 5 bases left in between. The CDR3 sequence is CASSQGTNYGYTF. The CDR3 DNA sequence: TGCGCCAGCAGCCAAGGGACCAACTATGGCTACACCTTC.

J is TRBJ1-4 and V is TRBV5-1; 10 bases agree with TRBD1. V trimming: 1 base; J trimming: 0 bases; junction bases outside the gene matches: 6. CDR3 length: 18 amino acids. Germline V gene sequence: CDR1 SGHRS, CDR2 YFSETQ. The CDR3 DNA follows: TGCGCCAGCAGCTTGTCGGACAGGGGGTTAACAACTAATGAAAAACTGTTTTTT. It translates to CASSLSDRGLTTNEKLFF.

The chain is built from TRBV28 and TRBJ2-1, with D tentatively TRBD1 (5 bases). Germline CDR1 is MDHEN and CDR2 is SYDVKM. V was cut by 1 base and J by 4 bases, with 8 bases left in between. The CDR3 is 14 residues long. The CDR3 coding sequence is TGTGCCAGCAGTTTATCACCAGGGTACAATGAGCAGTTCTTC. Its translation is CASSLSPGYNEQFF.

J is TRBJ2-7 and V is TRBV7-8; 9 bases map to TRBD1. The CDR3 consists of 14 residues. Germline CDR1 and CDR2: SGHVS and FQNEAQ. V lost 6 bases, J lost 4 bases, and 7 bases stayed unmatched. The CDR3 bases are TGTGCCAGCAGTCCCGGGACAGGGAGGTACGAGCAGTACTTC. This translates into CASSPGTGRYEQYF. The full variable domain, its missing parts supplied by reference TRBV7-8 and TRBJ2-7, is GAGVSQSPRYKVAKRGQDVALRCDPISGHVSLFWYQQALGQGPEFLTYFQNEAQLDKSGLPSDRFFAERPEGSVSTLKIQRTQQEDSAVYLCASSPGTGRYEQYFGPGTRLTVT.